This TCR beta chain appears in the sequencing data of a study of T cell clusters in autoimmune cytopenias (dated by TCRdb to between 2019 and 2020). With respect to the entire study: Per sample, TRB sequencing gave a median depth of roughly 56,000 reads and a median of roughly 2,500 distinct TRB clonotypes. In autoimmune cytopenia patients, peripheral blood TRB and IGH repertoires were sequenced during active disease and over treatment follow-up, together with healthy, CLL and autoimmune hepatitis controls. The study was designed to test whether a disease-specific immune repertoire signature usable as a blood-based biomarker is carried by autoimmune cytopenia patients. Study-level results and caveats: TRB repertoire shifts, with less even repertoires in secondary cytopenia and CLL, mostly reflected lymphoma bias rather than autoimmunity. Compared with active autoimmune hepatitis patients, healthy donors had almost three times as many exclusive TRB clusters, a finding consistent with an autoimmunity-wide signature. The T cell clusters were only ever defined in silico, so experimental validation of their functional role was still needed. The GLIPH analysis suggested a lack of physiological T cell clusters in primary autoimmune cytopenia patients, since roughly 49 clusters were exclusive to healthy donors whereas 15 to 20 were exclusive to patients. In the comparison of secondary cytopenia with CLL, no cluster-lack signature showed up, apparently because the dominant lymphoma-associated repertoire masked the signature.

To amplify TRB rearrangements, a touch-down multiplex PCR protocol was run with the TRB-A and TRB-B primer pools combined in a single tube. Illumina adapters and sample indices were attached to the amplicons through two consecutive PCR reactions using Phusion HS II polymerase. Amplicons were gel-purified with the NucleoSpin Gel and PCR Clean-up kit, then quantified by Qubit and quality-checked on an Agilent 2100 Bioanalyzer. Sequencing of the libraries was done on an Illumina MiSeq with 600-cycle, single-indexed, paired-end runs. In the original analysis: TRB reads were aligned and assembled with MiXCR version 2.1.12 using the default MiXCR reference library. Each unique CDR3 nucleotide sequence defined a clone, and only productive sequences with at least two reads were analysed. Alpha-parameterized diversity profiles (alpha 0 to 5), including the Shannon (alpha 1) and Simpson (alpha 2) indices, were computed with an R script to assess repertoire diversity. The tcR package was used to compute combinatorial TRB VJ usage, which was then compared between cohorts by principal component analysis with ade4. GLIPH was used to cluster TCRbeta CDR3s in pairs of cohorts matched for age and read depth, and a Wilcoxon test was used to compare cluster frequencies. The reads, reprocessed by TCRdb, yield one row per CDR3 protein sequence and no DNA. In this record, the V and J calls reflect TCRdb's handling and not the investigators' own analysis. The sample table gives roughly 2,300 distinct CDR3 sequences. More than 45% of the sample is in the top ten clones.

No count is recorded, yet this clonotype rates as large (0.1 to 1%) from its frequency. Its antigen is not yet known. The CDR3, cysteine through phenylalanine, is 14 amino acids long. DNA was not recorded. CDR1 is given as MNHNY and CDR2 as SVGAGI, both from the germline V gene (reference sequence). TRB amplification used roughly 250 ng of peripheral blood genomic DNA, some 38,000 genome equivalents, per sample. The TCR was taken from a human donor with an autoimmune cytopenia or autoimmune hepatitis (not recorded which). Input material: peripheral blood. The sequence joins TRBV6-6 to TRBJ2-7; TCRdb selects TRBD1, and the lack of DNA leaves this call unchecked. For the CDR3, the sequence is CASSSTGSPYEQYF.